This TCR beta chain was obtained from a study of blood T cell repertoires in COVID-19. Study overall: Acute and convalescent COVID-19 specimens originated in the United States, Italy and Spain. The cDNA or gDNA used as material had been derived from T cells, B-cell-depleted T cells, or PBMCs.

The ends lost 4 bases at V and 5 bases at J; junction bases unmatched: 12. Germline assignment: CDR1 MGHRA and CDR2 YSYEKL. The CDR3 has 16 amino acids. Clones were read by immunoSEQ multiplex PCR, and TCRdb kept only the in-frame ones, dropping some. Among under 350,000 clones, around 86% were seen once, and the ten largest hold roughly 1.3%. Specimen: peripheral blood. The sequence was collected from a man between 65 and 80 years old with acute or convalescent COVID-19. The V call is TRBV4-1, the J call TRBJ2-5, with 8 bases matching TRBD1. The CDR3 nucleotides read TGCGCCAGCAGCCCCCGGGACCGGACAGGGAAGGAGACCCAGTACTTC. Amino acid sequence: CASSPRDRTGKETQYF.